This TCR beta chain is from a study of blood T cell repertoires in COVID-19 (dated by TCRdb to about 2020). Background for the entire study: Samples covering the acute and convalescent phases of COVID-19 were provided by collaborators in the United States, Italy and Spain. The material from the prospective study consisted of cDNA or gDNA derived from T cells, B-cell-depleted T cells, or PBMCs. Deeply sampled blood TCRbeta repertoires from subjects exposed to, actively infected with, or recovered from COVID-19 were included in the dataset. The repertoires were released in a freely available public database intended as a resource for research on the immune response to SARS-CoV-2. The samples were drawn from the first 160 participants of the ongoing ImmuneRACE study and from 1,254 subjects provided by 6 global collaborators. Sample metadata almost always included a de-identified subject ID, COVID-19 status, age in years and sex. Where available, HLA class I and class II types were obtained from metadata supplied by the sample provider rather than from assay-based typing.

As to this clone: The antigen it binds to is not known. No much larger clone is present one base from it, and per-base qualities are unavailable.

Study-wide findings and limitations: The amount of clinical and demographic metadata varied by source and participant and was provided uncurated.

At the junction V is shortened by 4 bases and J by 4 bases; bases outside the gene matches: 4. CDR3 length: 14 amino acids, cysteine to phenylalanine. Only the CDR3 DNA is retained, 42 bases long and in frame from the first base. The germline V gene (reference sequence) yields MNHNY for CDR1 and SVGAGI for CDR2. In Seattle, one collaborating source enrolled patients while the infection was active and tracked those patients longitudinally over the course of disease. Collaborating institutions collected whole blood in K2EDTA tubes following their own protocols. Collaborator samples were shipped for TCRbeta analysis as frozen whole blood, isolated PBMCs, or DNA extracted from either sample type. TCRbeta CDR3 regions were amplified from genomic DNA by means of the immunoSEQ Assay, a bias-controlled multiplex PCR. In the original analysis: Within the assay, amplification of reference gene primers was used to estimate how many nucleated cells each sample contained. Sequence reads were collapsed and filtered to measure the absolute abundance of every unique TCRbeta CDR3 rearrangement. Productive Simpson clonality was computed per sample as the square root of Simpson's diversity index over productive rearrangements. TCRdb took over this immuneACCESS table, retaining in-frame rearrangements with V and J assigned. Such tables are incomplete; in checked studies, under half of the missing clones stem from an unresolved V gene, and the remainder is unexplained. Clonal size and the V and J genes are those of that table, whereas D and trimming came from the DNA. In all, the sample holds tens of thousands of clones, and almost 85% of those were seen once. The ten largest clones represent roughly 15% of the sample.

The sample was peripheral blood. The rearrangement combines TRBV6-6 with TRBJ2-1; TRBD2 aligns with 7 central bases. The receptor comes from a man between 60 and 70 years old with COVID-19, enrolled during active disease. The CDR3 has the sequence CASSWSGIYNEQFF. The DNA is TGTGCCAGCAGTTGGAGCGGGATATACAATGAGCAGTTCTTC.